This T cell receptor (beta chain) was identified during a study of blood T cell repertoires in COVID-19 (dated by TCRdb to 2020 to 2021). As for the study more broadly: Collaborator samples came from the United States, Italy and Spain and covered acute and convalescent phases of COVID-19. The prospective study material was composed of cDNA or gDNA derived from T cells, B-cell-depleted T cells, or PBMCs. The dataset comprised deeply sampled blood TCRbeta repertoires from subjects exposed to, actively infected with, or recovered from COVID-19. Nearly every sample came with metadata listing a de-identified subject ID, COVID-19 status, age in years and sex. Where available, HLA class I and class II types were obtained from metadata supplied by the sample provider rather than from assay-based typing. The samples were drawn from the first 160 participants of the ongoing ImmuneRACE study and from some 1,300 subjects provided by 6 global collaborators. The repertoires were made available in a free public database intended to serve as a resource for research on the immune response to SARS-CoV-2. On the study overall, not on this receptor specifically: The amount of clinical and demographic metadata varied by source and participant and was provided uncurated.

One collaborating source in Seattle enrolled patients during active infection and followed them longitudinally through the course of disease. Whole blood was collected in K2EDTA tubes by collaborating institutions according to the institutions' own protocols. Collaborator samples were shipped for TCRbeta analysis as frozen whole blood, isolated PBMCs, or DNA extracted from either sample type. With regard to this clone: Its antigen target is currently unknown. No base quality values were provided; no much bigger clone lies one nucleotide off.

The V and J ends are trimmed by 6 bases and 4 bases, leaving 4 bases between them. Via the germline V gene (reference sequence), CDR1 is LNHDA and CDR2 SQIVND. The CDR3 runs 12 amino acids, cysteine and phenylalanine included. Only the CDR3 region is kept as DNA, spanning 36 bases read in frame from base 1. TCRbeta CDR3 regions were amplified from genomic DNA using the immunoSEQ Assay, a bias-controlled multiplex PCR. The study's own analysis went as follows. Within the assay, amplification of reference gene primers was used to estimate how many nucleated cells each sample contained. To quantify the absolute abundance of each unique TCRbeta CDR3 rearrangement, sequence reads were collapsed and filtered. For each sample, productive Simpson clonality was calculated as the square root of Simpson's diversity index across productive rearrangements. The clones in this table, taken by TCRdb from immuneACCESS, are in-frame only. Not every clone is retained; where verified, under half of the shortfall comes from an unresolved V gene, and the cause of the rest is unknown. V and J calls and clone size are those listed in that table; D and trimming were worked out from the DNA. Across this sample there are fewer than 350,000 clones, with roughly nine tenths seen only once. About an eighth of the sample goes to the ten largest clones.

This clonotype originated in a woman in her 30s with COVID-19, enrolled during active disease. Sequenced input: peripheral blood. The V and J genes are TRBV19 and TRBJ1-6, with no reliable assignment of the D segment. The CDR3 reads CASSNYNSPLHF. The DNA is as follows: TGTGCCAGTAGCAATTATAATTCACCCCTCCACTTT.